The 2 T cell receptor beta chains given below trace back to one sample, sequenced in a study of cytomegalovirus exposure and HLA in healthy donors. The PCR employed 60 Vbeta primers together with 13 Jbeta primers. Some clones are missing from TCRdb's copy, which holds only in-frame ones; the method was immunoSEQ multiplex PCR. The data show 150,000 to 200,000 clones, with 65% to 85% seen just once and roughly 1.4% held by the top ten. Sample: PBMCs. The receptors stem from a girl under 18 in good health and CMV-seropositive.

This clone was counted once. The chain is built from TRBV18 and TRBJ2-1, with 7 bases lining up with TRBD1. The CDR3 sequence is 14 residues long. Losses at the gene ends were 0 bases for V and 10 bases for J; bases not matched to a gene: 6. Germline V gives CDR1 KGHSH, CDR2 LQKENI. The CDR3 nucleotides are TGTGCCAGCTCACCACCTGCAGGGACAGCGGAGCAGTTCTTC. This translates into CASSPPAGTAEQFF.

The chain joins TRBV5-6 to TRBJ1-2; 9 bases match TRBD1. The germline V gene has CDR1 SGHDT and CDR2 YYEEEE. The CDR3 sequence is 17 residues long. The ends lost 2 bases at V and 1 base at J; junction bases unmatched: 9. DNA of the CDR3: TGTGCCAGCAGCTTAGCGGTCGGGACAGGGCGTAACTATGGCTACACCTTC. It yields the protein CASSLAVGTGRNYGYTF.